Listed below are T cell receptor beta chains from one sample, sequenced in a study of blood T cell repertoires in COVID-19. Here immunoSEQ multiplex PCR was the method, and the copy in TCRdb shows in-frame clones only, minus some. The sample yields 250,000 to 300,000 clones, approximately 85% seen once. Sequencing was performed on peripheral blood. The origin of the receptors is a man aged 50 to 59 with active or convalescent COVID-19. Both conserved end residues are part of each CDR3. D genes are given only for firm matches. Size tells how often a clone was seen (once, few, many) or the class of an expanded clone, and some rows leave it out.

CDR3 protein	CDR3 DNA	D gene	J gene	V gene	clone size
CASRQVLNEKLFF	TGTGCCAGCAGACAGGTTCTAAATGAAAAACTGTTTTTT	-	TRBJ1-4	TRBV6-5	-
CASRGTGRRETQYF	TGTGCCAGCAGGGGGACAGGGCGGAGGGAGACCCAGTACTTC	TRBD1	TRBJ2-5	TRBV6-5	-
CASSPKEAKGGSRDGYTF	TGCGCCAGCAGCCCGAAAGAGGCGAAGGGAGGGAGCCGGGATGGCTACACCTTC	-	TRBJ1-2	TRBV4-1	once
CASSHEQGAVNTEAFF	TGCGCCAGCAGCCATGAACAGGGGGCGGTGAACACTGAAGCTTTCTTT	TRBD1	TRBJ1-1	TRBV4-1	-
CASSVAAGPNTEAFF	TGTGCCAGCAGCGTAGCGGCAGGGCCGAACACTGAAGCTTTCTTT	-	TRBJ1-1	TRBV9	-
CASSEAGSMNTEAFF	TGTGCCAGCAGTGAGGCAGGGTCCATGAACACTGAAGCTTTCTTT	-	TRBJ1-1	TRBV6-1	-
CASTRGRETQYF	TGTGCCAGCACCCGAGGTCGGGAGACCCAGTACTTC	-	TRBJ2-5	TRBV7-2	-
CASSLEFGSSYEQYF	TGCGCCAGCAGCTTGGAATTTGGTAGTTCCTACGAGCAGTACTTC	-	TRBJ2-7	TRBV5-1	few
CASSLGSTSYNEQFF	TGCGCCAGCAGCTTGGGGTCTACCTCCTACAATGAGCAGTTCTTC	-	TRBJ2-1	TRBV5-1	-
CASSVATGGIGTQYF	TGTGCCAGCAGCGTAGCAACAGGGGGGATCGGGACCCAGTACTTC	TRBD1	TRBJ2-5	TRBV9	-
CASSEPGSATYEQYF	TGTGCCAGCAGTGAACCCGGGAGCGCAACCTACGAGCAGTACTTC	-	TRBJ2-7	TRBV6-1	-
CASSPGGSRAYEQYF	TGTGCCAGCAGCCCTGGGGGGTCCCGCGCCTACGAGCAGTACTTC	-	TRBJ2-7	TRBV27	few